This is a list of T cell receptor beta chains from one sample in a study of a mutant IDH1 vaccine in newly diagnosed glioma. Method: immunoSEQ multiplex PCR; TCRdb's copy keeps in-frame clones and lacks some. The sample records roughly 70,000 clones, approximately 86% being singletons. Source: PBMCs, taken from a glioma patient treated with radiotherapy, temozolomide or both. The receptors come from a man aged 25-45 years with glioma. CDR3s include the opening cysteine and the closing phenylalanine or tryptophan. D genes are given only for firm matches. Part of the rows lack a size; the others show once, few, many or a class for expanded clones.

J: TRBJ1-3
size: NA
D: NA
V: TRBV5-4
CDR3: CASSLAYQGNGNTIYF
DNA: TGTGCCAGCAGCTTGGCCTATCAGGGGAACGGAAACACCATATATTTT

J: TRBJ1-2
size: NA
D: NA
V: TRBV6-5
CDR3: CASSYSGTDPYGYTF
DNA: TGTGCCAGCAGTTACTCGGGAACGGATCCCTATGGCTACACCTTC

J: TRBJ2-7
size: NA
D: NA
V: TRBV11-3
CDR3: CASSLRGDAYEQYF
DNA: TGTGCCAGCAGCTTAAGGGGGGATGCCTACGAGCAGTACTTC

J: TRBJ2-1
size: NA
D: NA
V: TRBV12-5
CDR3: CASGYSPVTSSYNEQFF
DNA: TGTGCTAGTGGTTATTCCCCCGTTACGAGCTCCTACAATGAGCAGTTCTTC

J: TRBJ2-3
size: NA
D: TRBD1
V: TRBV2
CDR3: CASSRAQGATDTQYF
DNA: TGTGCCAGCAGTAGGGCACAGGGGGCTACAGATACGCAGTATTTT

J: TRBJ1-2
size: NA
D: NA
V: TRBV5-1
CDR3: CASSLAQGWGYTF
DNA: TGCGCCAGCAGCTTGGCGCAGGGATGGGGCTACACCTTC

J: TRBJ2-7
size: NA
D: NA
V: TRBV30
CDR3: CAWTRGGQGRHEQYF
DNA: TGTGCCTGGACTCGGGGGGGACAGGGCAGGCACGAGCAGTACTTC

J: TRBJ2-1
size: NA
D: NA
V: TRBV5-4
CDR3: CASSASGTQFF
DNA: TGTGCCAGCAGCGCTTCCGGAACGCAGTTCTTC

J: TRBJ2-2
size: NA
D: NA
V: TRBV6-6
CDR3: CASSYWQTNTGELFF
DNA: TGTGCCAGCAGTTACTGGCAGACGAACACCGGGGAGCTGTTTTTT

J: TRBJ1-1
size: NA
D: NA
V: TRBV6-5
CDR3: CASRRGQLNTEAFF
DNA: TGTGCCAGCAGACGGGGGCAGTTGAACACTGAAGCTTTCTTT

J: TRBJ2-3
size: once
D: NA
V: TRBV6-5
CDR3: CASSHGQEGPDTQYF
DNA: TGTGCCAGCAGCCACGGACAGGAGGGCCCAGATACGCAGTATTTT

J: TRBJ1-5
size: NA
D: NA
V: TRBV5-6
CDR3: CASSSSFSLSNQPQHF
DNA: TGTGCCAGCAGCAGTAGTTTTTCCCTTAGCAATCAGCCCCAGCATTTT

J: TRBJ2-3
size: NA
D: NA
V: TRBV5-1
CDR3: CASSLASQKSTDTQYF
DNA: TGCGCCAGCAGCTTGGCCAGCCAGAAAAGCACAGATACGCAGTATTTT

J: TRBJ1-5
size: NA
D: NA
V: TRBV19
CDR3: CASSIVKAVSNQPQHF
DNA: TGTGCCAGTAGTATAGTTAAGGCAGTTAGCAATCAGCCCCAGCATTTT

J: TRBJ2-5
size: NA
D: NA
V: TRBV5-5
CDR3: CASSFYGQETQYF
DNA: TGTGCCAGCAGCTTTTATGGTCAAGAGACCCAGTACTTC